This passage covers 23 T cell receptor beta chains from one sample sequenced in a study of response to subunit inactivated influenza vaccine. TCRdb redid the calling of the RT-PCR reads with MiXCR, one entry per CDR3 protein. The table lists 500,000 or so distinct CDR3 sequences, approximately 11% of them singletons. Specimen: PBMCs from blood, collected roughly 46 days after vaccination. Every receptor here comes from a man aged 45 to 65 who received an inactivated influenza vaccine.

Many counts were recorded for this clonotype. This chain uses TRBV6-1 with TRBJ1-3, with TRBD1 matching over 9 bases. Germline values: CDR1 MNHNS, CDR2 SASEGT. The CDR3 totals 16 residues. Trimming took 6 bases from V and 0 from J; bases not matched to a gene: 6. The CDR3 bases are TGTGCCAGCAGCGACAGGGGGTACTTCTCTGGAAACACCATATATTTT. Amino acid sequence: CASSDRGYFSGNTIYF.

This clonotype has ten or more counts. The chain joins TRBV12-3 or TRBV12-4 to TRBJ1-5; D is undetermined. Trimming left V 6 bases short and J 4 bases short, with 10 bases between. This CDR3 has 13 amino acids. This chain's CDR3 is CASSSTYNQPQHF. Here the CDR3 DNA reads TGTGCCAGCAGCTCAACGTATAATCAGCCCCAGCATTTT.

The chain uses TRBV30 and TRBJ2-5; 7 nucleotides agree with TRBD1. Unmatched junction bases numbered 4, after V lost 4 bases and J lost 5 bases. The CDR3 loop spans 12 amino acids. Germline V lookup: CDR1 GTSNPN, CDR2 SVGIG (reference sequence). The CDR3 here is CAWNRGGETQYF. DNA of the CDR3: TGTGCCTGGAACAGGGGTGGCGAGACCCAGTACTTC.

The chain employs TRBV15 and TRBJ2-5, with D possibly TRBD2 on 5 matching bases. The CDR3 extends over 15 amino acids. Trimming pared 5 bases from V and 2 bases from J, leaving 15 bases between. Looked up from germline, CDR1 is LNHNV and CDR2 is YYDKDF (reference sequence). The CDR3 loop is CATSPRERTQETQYF. The CDR3 bases are TGTGCCACCAGCCCTAGGGAGCGGACTCAAGAGACCCAGTACTTC.

On this clonotype itself: This could be a read error, since a much larger clone is one nucleotide away. CDR3 DNA sequence: TGTGCCAGCAGTTTCTCCCAGCAAGGCGAGCAGTACTTC. As protein: CASSFSQQGEQYF. J is TRBJ2-7 and V is TRBV12-3 or TRBV12-4, with unresolved D. The CDR3 consists of 13 residues. V lost 3 bases and J lost 6, with 12 bases in between.

This clonotype was seen more than once but under ten times. V is TRBV7-2 and J is TRBJ2-2, with D possibly TRBD1 on 5 matching bases. Germline-derived CDR1 and CDR2 are SGHTA and FQGNSA. CDR3 length: 16 amino acids. V was cut by 2 bases and J by 1 base, with 11 bases left in between. CDR3 sequence (DNA): TGTGCCAGCAGCTTAATGACAGTCCTGAACACCGGGGAGCTGTTTTTT. Amino acid sequence: CASSLMTVLNTGELFF.

This clonotype was observed many times. The chain has TRBV29-1 and TRBJ1-5; D is unresolved. V lost 4 bases and J 1 base, leaving 11 bases between the germline ends. Germline V gene data show CDR1 as SQVTM and CDR2 as ANQGSEA. This CDR3 is built from 14 residues. CDR3: CSVGLGTSNQPQHF. CDR3 sequence (DNA): TGCAGCGTTGGATTGGGCACGAGCAATCAGCCCCAGCATTTT.

The table lists this clonotype with a few counts. The chain combines TRBV5-1 with TRBJ2-7; 10 nucleotides line up with TRBD2. The trim removed 2 bases at V and 3 bases at J, leaving 5 bases unmatched. The CDR3 has 15 amino acids. CDR1 and CDR2 (germline): SGHRS, YFSETQ. In nucleotides, the CDR3 is TGCGCCAGCAGCTTCGACCTAGCGGGGGTCTACGAGCAGTACTTC. This gives the protein CASSFDLAGVYEQYF.

The gene calls are TRBV27 and TRBJ2-1, with 13 bases lining up with TRBD2. The CDR3 runs 14 residues. Germline CDR1 MNHEY, CDR2 SMNVEV (reference sequence). V shed 6 bases and J 4 bases; nucleotides not matched to a gene: 0. CDR3 loop: CASRTSGRYNEQFF. The CDR3 nucleotides are TGTGCCAGCAGGACTAGCGGGAGGTACAATGAGCAGTTCTTC.

The V and J genes are TRBV7-9 and TRBJ2-7; D is undetermined. The V end was cut by 1 base, the J end by 6 bases, with 13 bases between. The CDR3 loop spans 14 amino acids. Germline V gene sequence: CDR1 SEHNR, CDR2 FQNEAQ (reference sequence). The CDR3 DNA follows: TGTGCCAGCAGCTTAGATACACCCTCCGGCGAGCAGTACTTC. Translation gives CASSLDTPSGEQYF.

This clonotype was counted at least ten times. This chain links TRBV5-1 with TRBJ2-2; D is undetermined. This CDR3 spans 16 amino acids. V was trimmed by 2 bases and J by 4 bases, leaving 15 bases between them. Germline values: CDR1 SGHRS, CDR2 YFSETQ. The CDR3 reads CASSFGQPRVTGELFF. CDR3 DNA: TGCGCCAGCAGCTTCGGTCAACCGCGAGTCACCGGGGAGCTGTTTTTT.

DNA of the CDR3: TGTGCCAGCAGTTCCGACTCGGGACTGAAGAATTCACCCCTCCACTTT. Translated: CASSSDSGLKNSPLHF. The V gene is TRBV12-3 or TRBV12-4, the J gene TRBJ1-6; a possible D gene is TRBD1 (5 bases). V was trimmed by 4 bases and J by 7 bases, leaving 17 bases between them. The CDR3 covers 16 residues.

This clonotype was seen more than once but under ten times. The rearrangement uses TRBV11-3 and TRBJ2-1, with 7 bases that match TRBD1. V was pared by 9 bases and J by 8 bases, with 16 bases of the junction left unmatched. The CDR3 extends over 15 amino acids. Looked up from germline, CDR1 is SGHNT and CDR2 is YENEEA. CDR3 sequence: CASSKGAGLVHEQFF. The CDR3 nucleotides are TGTGCCAGTTCGAAGGGGGCCGGGCTTGTCCATGAGCAGTTCTTC.

The table lists this clonotype with a few counts. This chain links TRBV20-1 with TRBJ2-7; TRBD2 matches 7 bases. Trimming cost V 5 bases and J 5 bases; bases outside gene matches: 12. The CDR3 runs 14 residues. Germline values: CDR1 DFQATT, CDR2 SNEGSKA (reference sequence). The CDR3 DNA reads as TGCAGTGCTTCTATTCCACTAGCGCGGCACGAGCAGTACTTC. Residues: CSASIPLARHEQYF.

The CDR3 region has the DNA TGTGCCAGCAGCTTAAGGGCAGACGCCTCGGATACGCAGTATTTT. Its protein product is CASSLRADASDTQYF. This chain uses TRBV7-2 with TRBJ2-3; no definite D call. The CDR3 runs to 15 residues. From germline, CDR1 is SGHTA and CDR2 FQGNSA. Trimming shortened V by 2 bases and J by 6 bases, and 15 bases separated the two germline ends.

This rearrangement joins TRBV4-1 to TRBJ2-7; TRBD1 agrees at 10 bases. Germline V gives CDR1 MGHRA, CDR2 YSYEKL. This CDR3 comprises 15 residues. Trimming took 0 bases from V and 7 from J; bases not matched to a gene: 6. The CDR3 bases are TGCGCCAGCAGCCAAGAGGGGACAGGGGATGGTGAGCAGTACTTC. This encodes CASSQEGTGDGEQYF.

This clonotype has a handful of counts. V gene TRBV7-6 combines with J gene TRBJ2-4; D might be TRBD1 (6 bases). Trimming shortened V by 6 bases and J by 1 base, and 16 bases separated the two germline ends. Germline V gene sequence: CDR1 SGHVS, CDR2 FNYEAQ. The CDR3 extends over 16 amino acids. The CDR3, as DNA: TGTGCCAGCAGTACCAATCCAGGGGAGGCCAAAAACATTCAGTACTTC. Translating it yields CASSTNPGEAKNIQYF.

This clonotype showed up just a few times. The chain joins TRBV20-1 to TRBJ1-5; D is uncertain. Germline CDR1 DFQATT, CDR2 SNEGSKA (reference sequence). Trimming cost V 0 bases and J 4 bases, with 7 bases left between them. The CDR3 totals 13 residues. The CDR3: CSARDSKNQPQHF. As DNA, the CDR3 is TGCAGTGCTAGAGATTCGAAAAATCAGCCCCAGCATTTT.

Comments on this clonotype: The junction differs from germline at one of its ends, possibly a read error. This chain links TRBV2 with TRBJ1-2; D might be TRBD1 (6 bases). The CDR3 has 13 amino acids. Germline-derived CDR1 and CDR2 are SNHLY and FYNNEI. CDR3 nucleotide sequence: TGTGGCAGCGTGACGGACAGTAACTATGGCTACACCTTC. It is translated as CGSVTDSNYGYTF.

The chain links TRBV6-1 to TRBJ2-1; D not certain. The CDR3 length is 13 residues. The V end lost 3 bases, the J end lost 3 bases, and 6 bases lay between the germline ends. The V gene's germline CDR1 is MNHNS and CDR2 SASEGT. The CDR3 DNA reads as TGTGCCAGCAGTGAGAAACTCTACAATGAGCAGTTCTTC. This translates into CASSEKLYNEQFF.

This clonotype was seen more than once but under ten times. The chain carries TRBV12-3 or TRBV12-4 and TRBJ2-2; 7 bases line up with TRBD1. V shed 0 bases, J shed 5 bases, and the junction held 3 bases outside the gene matches. The CDR3 sequence is 15 residues long. CDR3 coding DNA: TGTGCCAGCAGTTTAGCAGGGGGCGCGACCGGGGAGCTGTTTTTT. It specifies CASSLAGGATGELFF.

The V call is TRBV5-5, the J call TRBJ2-2; D gene uncertain. Germline V gives CDR1 SGHKS, CDR2 YYEKEE (reference sequence). Trimming shortened V by 0 bases and J by 10 bases, and 25 bases separated the two germline ends. The CDR3 length is 18 residues. Written as DNA, the CDR3 is TGTGCCAGCAGCTTGGACTGGGCCCGATCCCCGGTCGGTGAGGAGCTGTTTTTT. Protein product: CASSLDWARSPVGEELFF.

Only a few counts were recorded for this clonotype. The rearrangement uses TRBV4-2 and TRBJ1-2; D uncertain. Germline CDR1 and CDR2: LGHNA and YNFKEQ. CDR3 length: 13 residues. Between the trimmed V and J ends, which lost 1 base and 5 bases, there was a span of 8 bases. In DNA, the CDR3 is TGTGCCAGCAGCCAAGGAGACCGTTATGGCTACACCTTC. Translated: CASSQGDRYGYTF.